Sequencing of this T cell receptor (beta chain) was carried out in a study of shared clonotypes between healthy human individuals. Only in-frame clones appear in the TCRdb table, and some are missing; sequencing was by immunoSEQ multiplex PCR. The table has nearly 500,000 clones, 76% seen once; the top ten hold over 10%. The germline CDR1 and CDR2 sequences are SGDLS and YYNGEE. The V gene lost 4 bases and the J gene lost 0 bases, with 17 bases spanning the gap. CDR3 size: 16 residues. The chain recombines TRBV9 with TRBJ2-7; D possibly corresponds to TRBD1 (7 bases). The sequencing input was PBMCs. This clonotype was obtained from a middle-aged woman in good health. Some clones in this sample may be carry-over from other donors' samples. CDR3 sequence reads: CASSLRGDRASYEQYF. The CDR3 DNA reads TGTGCCAGCAGCCTGAGGGGGGACAGAGCCTCCTACGAGCAGTACTTC. Drawing the rest from reference TRBV9 and TRBJ2-7, the complete variable domain is DSGVTQTPKHLITATGQRVTLRCSPRSGDLSVYWYQQSLDQGLQFLIQYYNGEERAKGNILERFSAQQFPDLHSELNLSSLELGDSALYFCASSLRGDRASYEQYFGPGTRLTVT.